The source of this T cell receptor (beta chain) is a study of cytomegalovirus exposure and HLA in healthy donors. Study findings and constraints: A previous analysis found most TCR beta V segments productive roughly 87% or roughly 30% of the time. 16,951 TCR beta sequences were associated with HLA alleles at 0.05 false discovery rate in a later analysis.

PCR used 60 Vbeta primers and 13 Jbeta primers. Sequencing was performed with immunoSEQ multiplex PCR; in TCRdb, only in-frame clones are kept and a portion is missing. The data hold 200,000 or so clones, with approximately 78% observed a single time. On this clone itself: The target antigen is unknown.

The germline V gene encodes CDR1 SGDLS and CDR2 YYNGEE. V lost 4 bases and J lost 5; bases outside the gene matches: 11. The CDR3 sequence is 15 residues long. Among the donors, all were healthy bone marrow donors. This clonotype was sampled from a male donor in good health and CMV-seronegative. The sequenced sample consisted of PBMCs. The chain couples TRBV9 to TRBJ2-7, with 8 nucleotides matching TRBD2. This CDR3 is CASSSRGGFSDEQYF. The CDR3 nucleotides read TGTGCCAGCAGCTCACGCGGGGGGTTTAGTGACGAGCAGTACTTC.